Listed here are 18 T cell receptor beta chains from one sample, sequenced in a study of T cell responses to AZD1222 COVID-19 vaccine. Profiled with immunoSEQ multiplex PCR; TCRdb holds only in-frame clones, not every one. The data contain about 120,000 clones, more than 75% of them singletons. This specimen consisted of peripheral blood, obtained on day 0 of AZD1222 vaccination. These receptor sequences come from an adult in good health.

The chain couples TRBV28 to TRBJ1-5, with TRBD1 matching 8 bases. V shed 2 bases, J shed 6 bases, and the junction held 3 bases outside the gene matches. CDR1 and CDR2 from the germline V gene are MDHEN and SYDVKM. The CDR3 runs to 14 residues. In nucleotides, the CDR3 is TGTGCCAGCAGTTTACAGGGGGCAGGTCAGCCCCAGCATTTT. It codes for CASSLQGAGQPQHF.

The chain employs TRBV7-3 and TRBJ2-3; D uncertain. The germline CDR1 and CDR2 sequences are SGHTA and FQGTGA. The ends were cut back, 2 bases at V and 2 bases at J, with 11 bases in the middle. The CDR3 runs 15 residues. The CDR3 DNA sequence: TGTGCCAGCAGCTTAGGTGGATCCCTCACAGATACGCAGTATTTT. Translated, it gives CASSLGGSLTDTQYF. The variable domain in full, with the rest retrieved from reference TRBV7-3 and TRBJ2-3, is GAGVSQTPSNKVTEKGKYVELRCDPISGHTALYWYRQSLGQGPEFLIYFQGTGAADDSGLPNDRFFAVRPEGSVSTLKIQRTERGDSAVYLCASSLGGSLTDTQYFGPGTRLTVL.

The chain uses TRBV5-8 and TRBJ2-5, with a possible D match to TRBD1 (5 bases). There are 12 residues in the CDR3. Looked up from germline, CDR1 is SGHTS and CDR2 is YDEGEE. V was cut by 7 bases and J by 4 bases, with 11 bases left in between. CDR3 nucleotides: TGTGCCAGCGACAGAAGACGAGAGACCCAGTACTTC. It specifies CASDRRRETQYF.

CDR3 region: CASSQTANSYEQYF. The CDR3, as DNA: TGTGCCAGCAGTCAAACGGCTAACTCCTACGAGCAGTACTTC. V usage is TRBV11-3 and J usage is TRBJ2-7; D call uncertain. The CDR3 contains 14 residues. Looked up from germline, CDR1 is SGHNT and CDR2 is YENEEA. V was shortened by 6 bases and J by 0 bases, with 12 bases between the two germline ends.

This rearrangement joins TRBV7-2 to TRBJ2-1, with D unclear. V was trimmed by 5 bases and J by 5 bases, leaving 13 bases between them. CDR1 and CDR2 (germline): SGHTA, FQGNSA. The CDR3 runs 14 residues. This chain's CDR3 is CASSGDRVNNEQFF. The DNA of the CDR3 is TGTGCCAGCAGCGGAGATCGGGTAAACAATGAGCAGTTCTTC. Supplemented by reference TRBV7-2 and TRBJ2-1, the full variable domain reads GAGVSQSPSNKVTEKGKDVELRCDPISGHTALYWYRQSLGQGLEFLIYFQGNSAPDKSGLPSDRFSAERTGGSVSTLTIQRTQQEDSAVYLCASSGDRVNNEQFFGPGTRLTVL.

V usage is TRBV15 and J usage is TRBJ2-5; 7 bases match TRBD1. Germline CDR1 and CDR2: LNHNV and YYDKDF (reference sequence). The CDR3 extends over 15 amino acids. J lost 3 bases, V lost 2 bases, and 6 bases had no gene match. CDR3 in amino acids: CATSRNRGRKETQYF. DNA for the CDR3: TGTGCCACCAGCAGAAACAGGGGCCGCAAAGAGACCCAGTACTTC.

This clone was recorded once. The chain joins TRBV28 to TRBJ1-1, with D unclear. This CDR3 has 14 amino acids. From germline, CDR1 is MDHEN and CDR2 SYDVKM. The V gene lost 6 bases and the J gene lost 4 bases, with 15 bases spanning the gap. The CDR3 nucleotides are TGTGCCAGCAGAGGGCCCGGGAGGGCCACTGAAGCTTTCTTT. This gives the protein CASRGPGRATEAFF.

The chain carries TRBV6-1 and TRBJ2-7; TRBD2 might be the D (6 bases). This CDR3 has 15 residues. V was cut by 6 bases and J by 9 bases, with 24 bases left in between. Per the germline V gene, CDR1 is MNHNS and CDR2 is SASEGT. The CDR3: CASREQPTGLGWQYF. The CDR3 DNA follows: TGTGCCAGCAGGGAACAGCCCACGGGACTTGGATGGCAGTACTTC.

V usage is TRBV6-2 or TRBV6-3 and J usage is TRBJ2-5, with 12 bases aligning to TRBD1. The CDR3 is 15 residues long. Germline CDR1 and CDR2: MNHEY and SVGEGT. J lost 5 bases, V lost 4 bases, and 5 bases had no gene match. CDR3: CASSFGTGGAETQYF. The CDR3 DNA reads TGTGCCAGCAGTTTCGGGACAGGGGGCGCGGAGACCCAGTACTTC.

Concerning this clone: At one of its ends the junction is not consistent with the germline gene, which may arise from a read error. The chain carries TRBV27 and TRBJ2-7, with unresolved D. This CDR3 spans 15 amino acids. Germline CDR1 reads MNHEY; CDR2 reads SMNVEV (reference sequence). The CDR3 reads CASSVSRLGSYEQYF. DNA for the CDR3: TGTGCCAGCAGTGTATCCAGACTGGGCTCCTACGAGCAGTACTTC.

The chain is built from TRBV25-1 and TRBJ1-4, with D tentatively TRBD1 (5 bases). The CDR3 totals 14 residues. Per germline, CDR1 MGHDK and CDR2 SYGVNS. The germline V and J ends were trimmed by 2 bases and 7 bases, with 11 bases remaining between them. The CDR3 protein is CASSERGGREKLFF. The CDR3 DNA follows: TGTGCCAGCAGTGAACGGGGGGGACGTGAAAAACTGTTTTTT.

This chain uses TRBV14 with TRBJ1-4, with a possible D match to TRBD1 (5 bases). The length of the CDR3 is 15 residues. Deletions cut 1 base from V and 8 bases from J, with 14 bases between. CDR1 SGHDN and CDR2 FVKESK come from the germline V gene. The CDR3 loop reads CASSQGFQGWEKLFF. The CDR3 DNA reads as TGTGCCAGCAGCCAAGGGTTCCAGGGTTGGGAAAAACTGTTTTTT.

The chain is built from TRBV12-3 or TRBV12-4 and TRBJ1-5; D might be TRBD1 (5 bases). The length of the CDR3 is 12 residues. With 6 bases removed from V and 10 bases from J, the gap between germline ends came to 13 bases. CDR3 in DNA: TGTGCCAGCAGGGGCCAGGGAGGACCCCAGCATTTT. Encoded protein: CASRGQGGPQHF.

This chain connects TRBV21-1 to TRBJ1-1. TRBV21-1 is labeled a pseudogene. This CDR3 is 20 amino acids long. The CDR3 here is CASSNGDDPTGIPTVTEAFF. CDR3 DNA: TGTGCCAGCAGCAATGGGGACGACCCTACGGGGATCCCCACGGTCACTGAAGCTTTCTTT.

The chain has TRBV19 and TRBJ1-1; D ambiguous. The CDR3 is 15 residues long. Trimming stripped 4 bases from V and 5 bases from J, with 17 bases between. The germline CDR1 and CDR2 sequences are LNHDA and SQIVND (reference sequence). The CDR3 region is CASSTRAVRGTEAFF. The CDR3, as DNA: TGTGCCAGTAGTACCCGTGCGGTCCGTGGGACTGAAGCTTTCTTT. Complete variable domain (other parts from reference TRBV19 and TRBJ1-1): DGGITQSPKYLFRKEGQNVTLSCEQNLNHDAMYWYRQDPGQGLRLIYYSQIVNDFQKGDIAEGYSVSREKKESFPLTVTSAQKNPTAFYLCASSTRAVRGTEAFFGQGTRLTVV.

The chain recombines TRBV27 with TRBJ2-1; D remains unclear. Germline assignment: CDR1 MNHEY and CDR2 SMNVEV (reference sequence). V dropped 5 bases and J dropped 2 bases, with 10 bases sitting between them. There are 14 residues in the CDR3. CDR3 nucleotides: TGTGCCAGCAGTCGGTACAGAACCTACAATGAGCAGTTCTTC. Protein: CASSRYRTYNEQFF.

This clone was seen only once. V is TRBV14 and J is TRBJ2-3, with a possible D match to TRBD1 (7 bases). V lost 1 base and J lost 1, with 24 bases in between. The CDR3 extends over 20 amino acids. CDR1 is SGHDN, CDR2 FVKESK, per germline. CDR3 DNA: TGTGCCAGCAGCCAAGGGGGACAGAAAGGTTTGACTAGGCGCACAGATACGCAGTATTTT. Translation gives CASSQGGQKGLTRRTDTQYF.

J is TRBJ1-5 and V is TRBV7-9; weak D call: TRBD1 (5 bases). The CDR3 totals 17 residues. V lost 4 bases to trimming and J lost 4 bases, with 20 bases between them. The germline CDR1 and CDR2 sequences are SEHNR and FQNEAQ (reference sequence). The CDR3 sequence: CASSSYQGLGENQPQHF. The DNA for the CDR3 is TGTGCCAGCAGCTCTTACCAGGGCCTCGGAGAGAATCAGCCCCAGCATTTT.